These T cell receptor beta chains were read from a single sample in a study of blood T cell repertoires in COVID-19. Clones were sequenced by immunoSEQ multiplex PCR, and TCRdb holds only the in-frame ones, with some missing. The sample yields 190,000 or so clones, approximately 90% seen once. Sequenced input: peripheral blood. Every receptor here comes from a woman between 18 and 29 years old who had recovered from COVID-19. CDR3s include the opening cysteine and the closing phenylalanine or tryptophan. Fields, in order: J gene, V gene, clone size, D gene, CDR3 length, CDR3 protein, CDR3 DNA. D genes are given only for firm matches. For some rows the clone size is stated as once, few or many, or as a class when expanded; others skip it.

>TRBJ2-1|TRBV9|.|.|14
CASSGTATGDEQFF
TGTGCCAGCAGCGGGACGGCTACGGGGGATGAGCAGTTCTTC
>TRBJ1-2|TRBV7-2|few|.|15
CASSQSYTGRYGYTF
TGTGCCAGCAGCCAGTCGTACACAGGGAGATATGGCTACACCTTC
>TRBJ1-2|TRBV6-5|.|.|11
CASSQGYGYTF
TGTGCCAGCAGTCAGGGTTATGGCTACACCTTC
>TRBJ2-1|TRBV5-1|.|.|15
CASSLEAVSYNEQFF
TGCGCCAGCAGCTTAGAGGCTGTCTCCTACAATGAGCAGTTCTTC
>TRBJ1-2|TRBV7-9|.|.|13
CASSSPTGSGYTF
TGTGCCAGCAGCTCCCCAACAGGATCTGGCTACACCTTC
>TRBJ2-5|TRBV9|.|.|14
CASSVSTGQETQYF
TGTGCCAGCAGCGTGTCGACAGGCCAAGAGACCCAGTACTTC
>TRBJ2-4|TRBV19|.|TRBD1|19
CASSIRWLPGQLAKNIQYF
TGTGCCAGTAGTATCAGGTGGTTACCGGGACAGCTAGCCAAAAACATTCAGTACTTC
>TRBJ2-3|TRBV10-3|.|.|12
CATSQSTDTQYF
TGTGCCACCTCACAGAGCACAGATACGCAGTATTTT
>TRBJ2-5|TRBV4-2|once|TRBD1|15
CASSQDQGVGETQYF
TGTGCCAGCAGCCAAGATCAGGGGGTTGGAGAGACCCAGTACTTC
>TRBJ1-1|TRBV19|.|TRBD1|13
CASSMQGDTEAFF
TGTGCCAGTAGTATGCAGGGGGACACTGAAGCTTTCTTT
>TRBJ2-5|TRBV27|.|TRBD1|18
CASSPGDRLRAVEETQYF
TGTGCCAGCAGCCCTGGGGACAGATTAAGGGCCGTGGAAGAGACCCAGTACTTC
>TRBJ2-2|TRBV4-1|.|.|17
CASSQEDRGAATGELFF
TGCGCCAGCAGCCAAGAAGATCGGGGGGCTGCCACCGGGGAGCTGTTTTTT
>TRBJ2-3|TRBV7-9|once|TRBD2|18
CASSSTGLAGGHVDTQYF
TGTGCCAGCAGCTCCACGGGACTAGCGGGGGGGCATGTAGATACGCAGTATTTT
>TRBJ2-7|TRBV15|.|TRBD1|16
CATSRAHGTGYREQYF
TGTGCCACCAGCAGAGCTCACGGGACAGGGTATCGGGAGCAGTACTTC
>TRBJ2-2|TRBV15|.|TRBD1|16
CATSRGTGVNTGELFF
TGTGCCACCAGCAGGGGGACAGGGGTCAACACCGGGGAGCTGTTTTTT
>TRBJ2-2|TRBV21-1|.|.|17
CASSLGRGRANTGELFF
TGTGCCAGCAGCTTGGGGAGGGGGAGGGCGAACACCGGGGAGCTGTTTTTT
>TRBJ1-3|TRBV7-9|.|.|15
CASSLAASSGNTIYF
TGTGCCAGCAGCTTAGCCGCGAGCTCTGGAAACACCATATATTTT
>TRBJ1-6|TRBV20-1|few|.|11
CSALPNSPLHF
TGCAGTGCCCTCCCTAATTCACCCCTCCACTTT
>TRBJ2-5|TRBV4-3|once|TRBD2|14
CASSETSGQETQYF
TGCGCCAGCAGCGAGACTAGCGGCCAAGAGACCCAGTACTTC
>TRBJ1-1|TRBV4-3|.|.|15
CASSQEDTLNTEAFF
TGCGCCAGCAGCCAAGAAGACACATTGAACACTGAAGCTTTCTTT
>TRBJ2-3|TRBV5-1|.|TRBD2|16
CASSLGSSGVTDTQYF
TGCGCCAGCAGCTTGGGATCTAGCGGCGTCACAGATACGCAGTATTTT
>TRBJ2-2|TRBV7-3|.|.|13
CASSLRVPGELFF
TGTGCCAGCAGCTTAAGAGTTCCCGGGGAGCTGTTTTTT
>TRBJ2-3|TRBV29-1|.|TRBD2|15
CSVPLAGGQRDTQYF
TGCAGCGTCCCACTAGCGGGGGGGCAAAGGGATACGCAGTATTTT
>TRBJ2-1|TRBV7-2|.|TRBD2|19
CASSLASGGAVRPYNEQFF
TGTGCCAGCAGCTTAGCTAGCGGGGGGGCCGTGCGGCCCTACAATGAGCAGTTCTTC
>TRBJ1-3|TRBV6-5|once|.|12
CASSQGGNTIYF
TGTGCCAGCAGCCAGGGCGGAAACACCATATATTTT
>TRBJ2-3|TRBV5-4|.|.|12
CASSRSGILQYF
TGTGCCAGCAGCCGGTCCGGGATTCTGCAGTATTTT
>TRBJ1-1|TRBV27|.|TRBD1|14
CASSSGQGPREAFF
TGTGCCAGCAGTTCTGGACAGGGACCTAGGGAAGCTTTCTTT
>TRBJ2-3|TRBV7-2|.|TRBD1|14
CASSSTGGGDTQYF
TGTGCCAGCAGCTCGACAGGGGGAGGGGATACGCAGTATTTT
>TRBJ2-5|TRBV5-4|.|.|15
CASSLGQGYQETQYF
TGTGCCAGCAGCTTGGGGCAGGGATATCAGGAGACCCAGTACTTC
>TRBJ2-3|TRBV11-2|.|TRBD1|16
CASSLDKRQGPDTQYF
TGTGCCAGCAGCTTAGATAAACGACAGGGACCCGATACGCAGTATTTT
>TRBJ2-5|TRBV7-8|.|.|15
CASSLNAPTGSTQYF
TGTGCCAGCAGCTTAAATGCTCCTACAGGGAGCACCCAGTACTTC
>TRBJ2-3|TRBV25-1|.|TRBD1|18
CASSATYLTGTLTDTQYF
TGTGCCAGCAGTGCAACATACTTGACAGGGACGCTCACAGATACGCAGTATTTT
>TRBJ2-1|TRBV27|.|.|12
CASSPTNNEQFF
TGTGCCAGCAGTCCCACTAACAATGAGCAGTTCTTC
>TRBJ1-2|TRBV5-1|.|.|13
CASSQGSLYGYTF
TGCGCCAGCAGCCAGGGATCACTCTATGGCTACACCTTC
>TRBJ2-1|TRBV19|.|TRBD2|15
CASSMGTSGANEQFF
TGTGCCAGTAGTATGGGGACTAGCGGGGCCAATGAGCAGTTCTTC
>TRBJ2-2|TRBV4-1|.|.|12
CASSQDSGELFF
TGCGCCAGCAGCCAAGACTCTGGGGAGCTGTTTTTT
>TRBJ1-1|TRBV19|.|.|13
CASSIGRGVEAFF
TGTGCCAGTAGTATAGGTCGAGGAGTGGAAGCTTTCTTT
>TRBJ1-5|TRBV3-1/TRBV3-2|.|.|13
CASSQGLRQPQHF
TGTGCCAGCAGCCAAGGCCTCCGGCAGCCCCAGCATTTT
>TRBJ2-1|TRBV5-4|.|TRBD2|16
CASSFEAGETYNEQFF
TGTGCCAGCAGCTTTGAAGCGGGGGAGACCTACAATGAGCAGTTCTTC
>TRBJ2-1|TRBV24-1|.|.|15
CATSGGGGGSDEQFF
TGTGCCACCAGTGGAGGGGGGGGCGGGAGTGATGAGCAGTTCTTC
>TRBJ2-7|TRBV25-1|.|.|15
CASSATHRISYEQYF
TGTGCCAGCAGTGCAACTCACAGGATTTCCTACGAGCAGTACTTC
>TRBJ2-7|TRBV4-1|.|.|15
CASSPGQPLTYEQYF
TGCGCCAGCAGCCCCGGACAGCCTCTTACCTACGAGCAGTACTTC
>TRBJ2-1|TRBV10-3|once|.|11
CAITQNREQFF
TGTGCCATCACTCAAAACAGGGAGCAGTTCTTC
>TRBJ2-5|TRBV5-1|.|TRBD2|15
CASSLGLAVQETQYF
TGCGCCAGCAGCTTGGGGCTAGCGGTACAAGAGACCCAGTACTTC
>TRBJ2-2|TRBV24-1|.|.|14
CATSDYRPEGELFF
TGTGCCACCAGTGATTACCGCCCGGAGGGGGAGCTGTTTTTT
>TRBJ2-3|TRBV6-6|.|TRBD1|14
CASSRTGSTDTQYF
TGTGCCAGCAGTCGGACAGGGAGCACAGATACGCAGTATTTT
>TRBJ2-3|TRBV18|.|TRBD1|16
CASSPEGTVKEDTQYF
TGTGCCAGCTCACCAGAAGGGACAGTGAAGGAAGATACGCAGTATTTT
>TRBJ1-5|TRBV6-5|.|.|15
CASSSTGYSNQPQHF
TGTGCCAGCAGTTCGACAGGTTATAGCAATCAGCCCCAGCATTTT
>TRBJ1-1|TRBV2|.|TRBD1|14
CASSDQGVVAEAFF
TGTGCCAGCAGTGATCAGGGGGTGGTGGCTGAAGCTTTCTTT
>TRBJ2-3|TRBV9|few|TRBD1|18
CASSVGPDRGLFTDTQYF
TGTGCCAGCAGCGTTGGCCCGGACAGGGGTTTATTCACAGATACGCAGTATTTT
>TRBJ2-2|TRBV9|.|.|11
CASSLPGELFF
TGTGCCAGCAGCCTCCCCGGGGAGCTGTTTTTT